This T cell receptor beta chain was sequenced for a study of response to subunit inactivated influenza vaccine. Findings and caveats of the study: Authors suggested seasonal influenza vaccinations each recruit few new T cells.

Concerning this clonotype itself: The antigen remains undetermined.

TCRdb used MiXCR to reprocess the RT-PCR reads, holding one entry per CDR3 protein. Of roughly 760,000 distinct CDR3 sequences listed, less than 25% are singletons. This CDR3 has 17 residues. CDR1 and CDR2 (germline): LGHNA, YSLEER. V was pared by 2 bases and J by 2 bases, with 4 bases of the junction left unmatched. This TCR derives from a man in his fifties who received an inactivated influenza vaccine. The V call is TRBV4-3, the J call TRBJ2-1; 12 bases are shared with TRBD2. The specimen comprised PBMCs from blood, sampled 5 days after vaccination. The CDR3 loop is CASSQLWTSGTYNEQFF. The DNA of the CDR3 is TGCGCCAGCAGCCAACTATGGACTAGCGGGACCTACAATGAGCAGTTCTTC.